This T cell receptor beta chain is from a study of cytomegalovirus exposure and HLA in healthy donors. Findings and caveats of the study: The study carried out a later analysis of TCR beta sequences. It associated some 17,000 of them with specific HLA alleles at a false discovery rate of 0.05. The investigators catalogued some 160 TCR beta chains as cytomegalovirus-associated.

Both 60 Vbeta primers and 13 Jbeta primers went into the PCR. Here immunoSEQ multiplex PCR was the method, and the copy in TCRdb shows in-frame clones only, minus some. This table holds under 130,000 clones, over 9.5% found once. The CDR3 consists of 14 residues. The trim removed 3 bases at V and 5 bases at J, leaving 5 bases unmatched. Germline CDR1 MGHDK, CDR2 SYGVNS. Comments on this clone: The target antigen is unknown.

Sequenced material: PBMCs. The chain combines TRBV25-1 with TRBJ2-5; 8 bases match TRBD2. The source of this sequence is a man aged 35-49 years in good health and CMV-seropositive. This CDR3 is CASSDRGLGETQYF. In nucleotides, the CDR3 is TGTGCCAGCAGTGATCGGGGACTAGGCGAGACCCAGTACTTC.